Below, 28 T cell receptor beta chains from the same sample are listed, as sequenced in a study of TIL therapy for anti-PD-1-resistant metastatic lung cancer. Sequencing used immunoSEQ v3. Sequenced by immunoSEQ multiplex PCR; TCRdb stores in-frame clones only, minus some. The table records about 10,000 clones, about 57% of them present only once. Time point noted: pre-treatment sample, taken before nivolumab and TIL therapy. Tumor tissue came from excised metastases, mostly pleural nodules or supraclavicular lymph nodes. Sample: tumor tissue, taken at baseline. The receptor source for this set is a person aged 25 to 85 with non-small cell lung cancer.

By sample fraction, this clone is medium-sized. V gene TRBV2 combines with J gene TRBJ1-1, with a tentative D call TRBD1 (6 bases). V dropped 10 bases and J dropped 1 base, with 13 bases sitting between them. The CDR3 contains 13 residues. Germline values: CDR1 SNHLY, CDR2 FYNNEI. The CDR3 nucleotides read TGTGCCACCGGGGGCGGGCCGAACACTGAAGCTTTCTTT. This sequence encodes CATGGGPNTEAFF. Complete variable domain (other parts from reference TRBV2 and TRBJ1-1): EPEVTQTPSHQVTQMGQEVILRCVPISNHLYFYWYRQILGQKVEFLVSFYNNEISEKSEIFDDQFSVERPDGSNFTLKIRSTKLEDSAMYFCATGGGPNTEAFFGQGTRLTVV.

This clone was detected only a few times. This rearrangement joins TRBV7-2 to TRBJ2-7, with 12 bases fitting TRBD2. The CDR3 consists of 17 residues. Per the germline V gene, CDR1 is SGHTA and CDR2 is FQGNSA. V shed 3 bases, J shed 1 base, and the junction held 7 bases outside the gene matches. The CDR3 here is CASSFPTSGRQSYEQYF. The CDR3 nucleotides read TGTGCCAGCAGCTTCCCGACTAGCGGGAGACAGTCCTACGAGCAGTACTTC. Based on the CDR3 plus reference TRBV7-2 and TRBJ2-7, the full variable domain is GAGVSQSPSNKVTEKGKDVELRCDPISGHTALYWYRQSLGQGLEFLIYFQGNSAPDKSGLPSDRFSAERTGGSVSTLTIQRTQQEDSAVYLCASSFPTSGRQSYEQYFGPGTRLTVT.

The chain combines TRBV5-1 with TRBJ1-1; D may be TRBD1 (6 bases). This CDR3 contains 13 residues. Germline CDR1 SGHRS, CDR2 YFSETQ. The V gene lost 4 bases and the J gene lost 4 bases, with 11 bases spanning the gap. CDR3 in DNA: TGCGCCAGCAGCATAACAGGGTTCACTGAAGCTTTCTTT. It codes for CASSITGFTEAFF. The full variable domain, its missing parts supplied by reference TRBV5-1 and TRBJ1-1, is KAGVTQTPRYLIKTRGQQVTLSCSPISGHRSVSWYQQTPGQGLQFLFEYFSETQRNKGNFPGRFSGRQFSNSRSEMNVSTLELGDSALYLCASSITGFTEAFFGQGTRLTVV.

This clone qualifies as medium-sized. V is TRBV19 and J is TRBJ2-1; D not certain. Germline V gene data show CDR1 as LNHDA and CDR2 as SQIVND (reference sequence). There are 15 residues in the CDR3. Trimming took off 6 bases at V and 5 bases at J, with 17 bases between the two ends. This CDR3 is CASSLGPLEHNEQFF. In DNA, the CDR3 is TGTGCCAGTAGCCTAGGACCCCTAGAACACAATGAGCAGTTCTTC.

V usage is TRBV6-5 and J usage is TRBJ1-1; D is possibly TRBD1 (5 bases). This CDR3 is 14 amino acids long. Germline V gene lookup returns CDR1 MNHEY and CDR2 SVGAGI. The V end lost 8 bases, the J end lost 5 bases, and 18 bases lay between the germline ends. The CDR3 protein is CASASPSGGTEAFF. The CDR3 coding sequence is TGTGCCAGCGCCAGCCCCTCGGGGGGAACTGAAGCTTTCTTT.

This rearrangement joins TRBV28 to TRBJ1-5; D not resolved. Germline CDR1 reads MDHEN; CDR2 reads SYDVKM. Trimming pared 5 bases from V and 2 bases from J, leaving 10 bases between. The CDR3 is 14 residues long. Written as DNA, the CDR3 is TGTGCCAGCAGTCCTATGCTGGGCAATCAGCCCCAGCATTTT. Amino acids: CASSPMLGNQPQHF.

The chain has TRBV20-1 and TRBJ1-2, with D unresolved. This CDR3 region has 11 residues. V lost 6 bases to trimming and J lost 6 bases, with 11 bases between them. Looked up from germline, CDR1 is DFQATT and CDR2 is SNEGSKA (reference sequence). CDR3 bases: TGCAGTGCCAGTTCCGAAAATGGCTACACCTTC. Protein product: CSASSENGYTF.

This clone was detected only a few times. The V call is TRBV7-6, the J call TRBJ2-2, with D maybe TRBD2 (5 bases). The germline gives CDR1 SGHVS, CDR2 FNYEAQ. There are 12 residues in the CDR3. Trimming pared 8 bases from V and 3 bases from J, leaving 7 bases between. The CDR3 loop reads CASGSDTGELFF. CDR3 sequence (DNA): TGTGCCAGCGGGAGCGACACCGGGGAGCTGTTTTTT.

The DNA of the CDR3 is TGTGCCAGTAGTATACGTCCGACAGGGGTCCCTGGGATAGGGGAGCTGTTTTTT. Protein sequence: CASSIRPTGVPGIGELFF. The chain links TRBV19 to TRBJ2-2; the match to TRBD1 covers 8 bases. Looked up from germline, CDR1 is LNHDA and CDR2 is SQIVND (reference sequence). This CDR3 has 18 amino acids. The V segment lost 2 bases and the J segment 8 bases; nucleotides outside the gene matches: 16.

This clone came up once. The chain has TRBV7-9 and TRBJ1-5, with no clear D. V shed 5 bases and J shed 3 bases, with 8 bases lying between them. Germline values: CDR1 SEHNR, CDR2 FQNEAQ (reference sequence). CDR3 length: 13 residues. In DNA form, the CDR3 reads TGTGCCAGCAGCCAAGATCACAATCAGCCCCAGCATTTT. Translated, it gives CASSQDHNQPQHF.

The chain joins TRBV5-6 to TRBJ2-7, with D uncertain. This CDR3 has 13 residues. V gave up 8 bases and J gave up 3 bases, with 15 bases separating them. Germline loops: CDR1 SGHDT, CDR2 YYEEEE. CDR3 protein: CASGSIGYYEQYF. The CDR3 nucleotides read TGTGCCAGTGGGTCAATTGGCTACTACGAGCAGTACTTC.

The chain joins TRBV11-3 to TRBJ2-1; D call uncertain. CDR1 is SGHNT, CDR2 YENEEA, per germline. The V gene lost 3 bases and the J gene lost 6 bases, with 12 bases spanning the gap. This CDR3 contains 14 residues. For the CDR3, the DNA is TGTGCCAGCAGCTTCACAAGCTGGGGCAATGAGCAGTTCTTC. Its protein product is CASSFTSWGNEQFF.

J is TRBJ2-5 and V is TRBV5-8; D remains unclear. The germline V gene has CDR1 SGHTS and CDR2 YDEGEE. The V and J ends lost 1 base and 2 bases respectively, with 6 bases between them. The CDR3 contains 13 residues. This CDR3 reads CASSLIGQETQYF. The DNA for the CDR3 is TGTGCCAGCAGCTTGATAGGGCAAGAGACCCAGTACTTC.

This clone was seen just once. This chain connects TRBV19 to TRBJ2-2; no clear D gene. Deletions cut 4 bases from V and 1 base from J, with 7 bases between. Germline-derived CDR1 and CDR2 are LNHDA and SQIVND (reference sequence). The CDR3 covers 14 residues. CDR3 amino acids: CASSRNMNTGELFF. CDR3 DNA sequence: TGTGCCAGTAGTAGAAACATGAACACCGGGGAGCTGTTTTTT.

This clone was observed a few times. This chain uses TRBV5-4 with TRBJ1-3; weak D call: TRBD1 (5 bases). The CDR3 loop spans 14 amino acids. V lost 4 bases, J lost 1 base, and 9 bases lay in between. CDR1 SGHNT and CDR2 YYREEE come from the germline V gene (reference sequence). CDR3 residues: CASSPRGSGNTIYF. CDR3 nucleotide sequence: TGTGCCAGCAGCCCGAGGGGATCTGGAAACACCATATATTTT.

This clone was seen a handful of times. The CDR3 coding sequence is TGTGCCAGCAGACGAGGGAACACTGAAGCTTTCTTT. Translation: CASRRGNTEAFF. V gene TRBV25-1 combines with J gene TRBJ1-1; D is uncertain. The germline V gene has CDR1 MGHDK and CDR2 SYGVNS. Trimming cost V 6 bases and J 1 base, with 6 bases left between them. The CDR3 extends over 12 amino acids.

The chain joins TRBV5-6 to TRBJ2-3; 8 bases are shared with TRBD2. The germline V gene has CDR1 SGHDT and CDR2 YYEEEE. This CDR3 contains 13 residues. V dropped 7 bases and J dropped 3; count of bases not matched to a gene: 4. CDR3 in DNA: TGTGCCAGCCGTCTAGCGGGTACAGATACGCAGTATTTT. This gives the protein CASRLAGTDTQYF.

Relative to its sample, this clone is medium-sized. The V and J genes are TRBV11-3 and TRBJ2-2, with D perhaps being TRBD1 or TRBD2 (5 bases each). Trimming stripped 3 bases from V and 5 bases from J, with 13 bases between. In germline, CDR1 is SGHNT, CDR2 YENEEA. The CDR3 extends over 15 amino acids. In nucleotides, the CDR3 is TGTGCCAGCAGCTTGTCCGGGGCGCGGACCGGGGAGCTGTTTTTT. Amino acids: CASSLSGARTGELFF.

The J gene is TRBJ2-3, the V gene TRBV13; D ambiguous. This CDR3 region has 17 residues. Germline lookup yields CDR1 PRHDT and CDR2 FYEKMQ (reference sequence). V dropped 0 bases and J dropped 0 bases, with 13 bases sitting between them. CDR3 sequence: CASSLGTMFYSTDTQYF. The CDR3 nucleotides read TGTGCCAGCAGCTTAGGGACAATGTTTTACAGCACAGATACGCAGTATTTT.

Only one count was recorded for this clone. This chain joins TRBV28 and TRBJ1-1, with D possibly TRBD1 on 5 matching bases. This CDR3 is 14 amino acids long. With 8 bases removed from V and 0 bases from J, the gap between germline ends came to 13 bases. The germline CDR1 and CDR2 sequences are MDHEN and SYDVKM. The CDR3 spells CASQRQLMNTEAFF. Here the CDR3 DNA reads TGTGCCAGCCAACGACAGCTCATGAACACTGAAGCTTTCTTT.

Here the CDR3 DNA reads TGTGCCAGCAGCCCCAGTGGGACAGTAAGGATGAACACCATATATTTT. This encodes CASSPSGTVRMNTIYF. V and J are TRBV5-4 and TRBJ1-3, with 7 positions matching TRBD1. Germline loops: CDR1 SGHNT, CDR2 YYREEE (reference sequence). With 4 bases clipped from V and 7 bases from J, the junction kept 14 bases outside the gene matches. The CDR3 totals 16 residues.

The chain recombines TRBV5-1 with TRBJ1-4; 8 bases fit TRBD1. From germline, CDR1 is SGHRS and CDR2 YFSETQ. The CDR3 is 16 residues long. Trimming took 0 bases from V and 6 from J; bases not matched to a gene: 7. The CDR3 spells CASSLAMETGDEKLFF. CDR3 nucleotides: TGCGCCAGCAGCTTGGCCATGGAGACAGGGGATGAAAAACTGTTTTTT.

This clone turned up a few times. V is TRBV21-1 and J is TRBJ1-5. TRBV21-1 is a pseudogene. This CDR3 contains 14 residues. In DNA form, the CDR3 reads TGTGCCAGCAGCAGACTCCCCCCGAATCAGCCCCAGCATTTT. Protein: CASSRLPPNQPQHF.

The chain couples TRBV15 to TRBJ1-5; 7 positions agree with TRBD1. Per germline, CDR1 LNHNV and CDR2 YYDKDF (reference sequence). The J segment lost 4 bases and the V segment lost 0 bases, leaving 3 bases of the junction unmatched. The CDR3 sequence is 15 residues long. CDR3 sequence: CATSRDARGNQPQHF. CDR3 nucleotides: TGTGCCACCAGCAGAGATGCCAGGGGGAATCAGCCCCAGCATTTT.

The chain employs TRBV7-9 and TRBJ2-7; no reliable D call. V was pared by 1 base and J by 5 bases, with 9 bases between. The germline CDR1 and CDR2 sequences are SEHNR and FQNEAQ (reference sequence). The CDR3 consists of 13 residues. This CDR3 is CASSLVSHHEQYF. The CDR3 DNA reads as TGTGCCAGCAGCTTAGTATCACACCACGAGCAGTACTTC. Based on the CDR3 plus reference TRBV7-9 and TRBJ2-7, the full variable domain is DTGVSQNPRHKITKRGQNVTFRCDPISEHNRLYWYRQTLGQGPEFLTYFQNEAQLEKSRLLSDRFSAERPKGSFSTLEIQRTEQGDSAMYLCASSLVSHHEQYFGPGTRLTVT.

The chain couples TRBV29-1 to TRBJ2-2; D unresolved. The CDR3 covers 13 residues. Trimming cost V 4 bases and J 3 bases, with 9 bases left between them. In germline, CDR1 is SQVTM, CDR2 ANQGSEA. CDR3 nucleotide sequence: TGCAGCGTTGGGCTAGTTTACACCGGGGAGCTGTTTTTT. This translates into CSVGLVYTGELFF.

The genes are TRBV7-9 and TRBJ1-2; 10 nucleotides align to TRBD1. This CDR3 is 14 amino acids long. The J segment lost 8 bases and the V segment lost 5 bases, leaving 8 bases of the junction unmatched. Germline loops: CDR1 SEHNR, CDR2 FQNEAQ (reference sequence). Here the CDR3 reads CASSPGQGLRGYTF. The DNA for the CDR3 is TGTGCCAGCAGCCCGGGACAGGGGCTTCGAGGCTACACCTTC.

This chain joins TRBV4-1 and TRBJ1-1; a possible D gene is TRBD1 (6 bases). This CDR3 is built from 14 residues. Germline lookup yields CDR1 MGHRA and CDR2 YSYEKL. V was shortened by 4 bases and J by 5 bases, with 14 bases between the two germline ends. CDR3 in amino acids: CASSPRGARTEAFF. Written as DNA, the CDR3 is TGCGCCAGCAGCCCTAGGGGGGCGCGGACTGAAGCTTTCTTT.